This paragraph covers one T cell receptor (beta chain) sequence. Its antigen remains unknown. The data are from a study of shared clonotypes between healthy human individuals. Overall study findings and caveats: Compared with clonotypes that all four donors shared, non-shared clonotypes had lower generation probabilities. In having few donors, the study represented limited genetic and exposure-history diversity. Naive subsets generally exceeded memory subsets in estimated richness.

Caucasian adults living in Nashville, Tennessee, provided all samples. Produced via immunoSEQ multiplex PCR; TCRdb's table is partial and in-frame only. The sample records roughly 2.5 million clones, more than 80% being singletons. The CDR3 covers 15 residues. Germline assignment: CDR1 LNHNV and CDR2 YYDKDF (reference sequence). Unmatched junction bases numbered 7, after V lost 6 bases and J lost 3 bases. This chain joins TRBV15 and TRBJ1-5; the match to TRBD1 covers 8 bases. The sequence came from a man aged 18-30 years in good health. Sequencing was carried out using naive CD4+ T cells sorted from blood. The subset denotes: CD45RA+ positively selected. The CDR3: CATSPGQVYNQPQHF. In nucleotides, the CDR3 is TGTGCCACCAGTCCGGGACAGGTCTACAATCAGCCCCAGCATTTT.